This entry concerns a single TCR beta chain. This sample was taken from a study of cytomegalovirus exposure and HLA in healthy donors. Germline CDR1 reads MNHNY; CDR2 reads SVGAGI (reference sequence). The CDR3 covers 16 residues. V was pared by 2 bases and J by 0 bases, with 11 bases between. Donors were ostensibly healthy at sampling, although undocumented immune exposures were probable. PCR involved 60 Vbeta and 13 Jbeta primers. Produced via immunoSEQ multiplex PCR; TCRdb's table is partial and in-frame only. The sample holds around 150,000 clones, 75% to 80% seen once. This chain uses TRBV6-6 with TRBJ1-3; D not resolved. This clonotype was sampled from a woman aged 40 to 55 in good health and CMV-seronegative. The specimen was PBMCs. CDR3 sequence: CASSYRQRSSGNTIYF. The CDR3 nucleotides are TGTGCCAGCAGTTACCGTCAGAGGAGCTCTGGAAACACCATATATTTT.